The next 32 T cell receptor beta chains were all read from a single sample in a study of cytomegalovirus exposure and HLA in healthy donors. The protocol was immunoSEQ multiplex PCR, while the TCRdb copy is restricted to in-frame clones and leaves out a portion. The sample shows about 110,000 clones, 90% to 96% of them seen only once. The sample taken for sequencing was PBMCs. Source of these receptors: a woman aged 18-29 years in good health and CMV-seronegative.

The gene calls are TRBV6-5 and TRBJ2-7; 9 nucleotides line up with TRBD1. The length of the CDR3 is 12 residues. Germline V gene data show CDR1 as MNHEY and CDR2 as SVGAGI. J lost 5 bases, V lost 8 bases, and 4 bases had no gene match. CDR3 sequence reads: CASSDRGDEQYF. The CDR3, as DNA: TGTGCCAGCTCTGACAGGGGGGACGAGCAGTACTTC.

V gene TRBV2 combines with J gene TRBJ2-7; 11 bases are shared with TRBD2. CDR1 and CDR2 from the germline V gene are SNHLY and FYNNEI. With V trimmed by 0 bases and J by 5 bases, 9 bases remained unmatched. This CDR3 is built from 17 residues. The CDR3 bases are TGTGCCAGCAGTGAAGCGCTAGCGGGGGGCCGGGAGGACGAGCAGTACTTC. Protein product: CASSEALAGGREDEQYF.

The chain recombines TRBV4-1 with TRBJ1-2, with a weak D call TRBD1 (6 bases). V was clipped by 2 bases and J by 2 bases, with 18 bases between them. The CDR3 runs 17 residues. Germline V gene data show CDR1 as MGHRA and CDR2 as YSYEKL. CDR3 DNA sequence: TGCGCCAGCAGCCAAACGCCCGGGACAACTACAAACTATGGCTACACCTTC. It encodes CASSQTPGTTTNYGYTF.

The chain employs TRBV7-9 and TRBJ2-5; 10 positions agree with TRBD1. The ends lost 0 bases at V and 5 bases at J; junction bases unmatched: 6. Per germline, CDR1 SEHNR and CDR2 FQNEAQ (reference sequence). The length of the CDR3 is 16 residues. The chain's CDR3 is CASSLALTGGGETQYF. The DNA for the CDR3 is TGTGCCAGCAGCTTAGCGTTGACAGGGGGCGGTGAGACCCAGTACTTC.

The V and J genes are TRBV7-6 and TRBJ1-1, with 8 bases matching TRBD1. J was trimmed by 2 bases and V by 5 bases; bases with no gene match: 4. This CDR3 is built from 14 residues. Germline loops: CDR1 SGHVS, CDR2 FNYEAQ. CDR3 amino acids: CASSVGTGNTEAFF. Written as DNA, the CDR3 is TGTGCCAGCAGCGTAGGGACAGGCAACACTGAAGCTTTCTTT.

The rearrangement uses TRBV7-8 and TRBJ2-7; 7 bases agree with TRBD1. Germline CDR1 is SGHVS and CDR2 is FQNEAQ. J gave up 2 bases and V 1 base, and 8 bases lay outside the gene matches. The CDR3 has 16 amino acids. CDR3 region: CASSLERYRGAYEQYF. CDR3 sequence (DNA): TGTGCCAGCAGCTTAGAAAGATACAGGGGAGCCTACGAGCAGTACTTC.

The J gene is TRBJ2-2, the V gene TRBV4-2; the match to TRBD2 covers 12 bases. In germline, CDR1 is LGHNA, CDR2 YNFKEQ. The CDR3 has 16 amino acids. The junction had 4 bases not matched to a gene; V was cut back by 2 bases and J by 6 bases. The CDR3 loop is CASSQRTSGASGELFF. DNA of the CDR3: TGTGCCAGCAGCCAAAGGACTAGCGGGGCTTCCGGGGAGCTGTTTTTT.

J is TRBJ1-6 and V is TRBV28; D is unresolved. The V and J ends lost 3 bases and 10 bases respectively, with 16 bases between them. Germline loops: CDR1 MDHEN, CDR2 SYDVKM. The CDR3 consists of 15 residues. Written as DNA, the CDR3 is TGTGCCAGCAGTTTCCCCCCAGGATTTGGATCACCCCTCCACTTT. Its translation is CASSFPPGFGSPLHF.

The chain links TRBV7-9 to TRBJ1-6; maybe TRBD1 (5 bases). V lost 5 bases to trimming and J lost 4 bases, with 15 bases between them. The CDR3 is made up of 16 amino acids. CDR1 is SEHNR and CDR2 is FQNEAQ in the germline V gene (reference sequence). DNA of the CDR3: TGTGCCAGCAGCCCCAGCGGGGGGGGATATAATTCACCCCTCCACTTT. This gives the protein CASSPSGGGYNSPLHF.

This chain uses TRBV5-1 with TRBJ2-2, with TRBD2 matching over 11 bases. Germline values: CDR1 SGHRS, CDR2 YFSETQ. V was pared by 1 base and J by 0 bases, with 5 bases of the junction left unmatched. The CDR3 length is 18 residues. The CDR3 region is CASSLLLAGGPNTGELFF. CDR3 nucleotides: TGCGCCAGCAGCTTGCTCCTAGCGGGGGGACCGAACACCGGGGAGCTGTTTTTT.

The chain couples TRBV4-1 to TRBJ1-2; tentative D call: TRBD1 (5 bases). The CDR3 loop spans 16 amino acids. Germline values: CDR1 MGHRA, CDR2 YSYEKL. Trimming took 0 bases from V and 6 from J, leaving 17 bases between them. The CDR3 DNA reads as TGCGCCAGCAGCCAAGATACCGGGGGGGTAGTGGATGGCTACACCTTC. Its protein product is CASSQDTGGVVDGYTF.

This chain connects TRBV30 to TRBJ1-1; maybe TRBD1 (5 bases). Germline V gives CDR1 GTSNPN, CDR2 SVGIG (reference sequence). The CDR3 runs 16 residues. Trimming cost V 0 bases and J 2 bases, with 16 bases left between them. As DNA, the CDR3 is TGTGCCTGGAGTGTACCTCTCAGGGCACTAAACACTGAAGCTTTCTTT. Translation gives CAWSVPLRALNTEAFF.

The chain has TRBV19 and TRBJ1-1; 7 bases agree with TRBD1. V lost 5 bases to trimming and J lost 10 bases; unmatched junction nucleotides: 10. There are 13 residues in the CDR3. The germline gives CDR1 LNHDA, CDR2 SQIVND (reference sequence). The CDR3 DNA reads as TGTGCCAGTAGTCCGACAGGGTTCGTGGGAGCTTTCTTT. Amino acid sequence: CASSPTGFVGAFF.

The chain combines TRBV2 with TRBJ2-5; weak D call: TRBD1 (6 bases). Per the germline V gene, CDR1 is SNHLY and CDR2 is FYNNEI. V was shortened by 5 bases and J by 5 bases, with 21 bases between the two germline ends. This CDR3 is 16 amino acids long. DNA for the CDR3: TGTGCCAGCAGTAAAACCCGGGACAACCTTTTGGAGACCCAGTACTTC. It encodes CASSKTRDNLLETQYF. Drawing the rest from reference TRBV2 and TRBJ2-5, the complete variable domain is EPEVTQTPSHQVTQMGQEVILRCVPISNHLYFYWYRQILGQKVEFLVSFYNNEISEKSEIFDDQFSVERPDGSNFTLKIRSTKLEDSAMYFCASSKTRDNLLETQYFGPGTRLLVL.

V gene TRBV28 combines with J gene TRBJ2-5; 9 bases agree with TRBD1. J lost 5 bases, V lost 5 bases, and 6 bases had no gene match. This CDR3 region has 14 residues. Germline CDR1 is MDHEN and CDR2 is SYDVKM. Written as DNA, the CDR3 is TGTGCCAGCAGTCCCGGGACAGGGTACGAGACCCAGTACTTC. It yields the protein CASSPGTGYETQYF.

This sequence joins TRBV5-4 and TRBJ2-1; a possible D gene is TRBD2 (6 bases). The CDR3 totals 15 residues. Germline CDR1 is SGHNT and CDR2 is YYREEE (reference sequence). Trimming left V 7 bases short and J 4 bases short, with 18 bases between. CDR3 in DNA: TGTGCCAGCGATGGGGGGAGGCCGCCTTACAATGAGCAGTTCTTC. Its protein product is CASDGGRPPYNEQFF.

The chain's CDR3 is CASSLEGTGSSWEQYF. In DNA form, the CDR3 reads TGTGCCAGCAGCTTGGAGGGTACGGGGAGCTCATGGGAGCAGTACTTC. The chain is built from TRBV5-6 and TRBJ2-7, with D perhaps matching TRBD2 (5 bases). Trimming took off 0 bases at V and 7 bases at J, with 20 bases between the two ends. The CDR3 consists of 16 residues. CDR1 SGHDT and CDR2 YYEEEE come from the germline V gene.

The V and J genes are TRBV9 and TRBJ1-2; 7 bases fit TRBD1. This CDR3 region has 15 residues. With V trimmed by 0 bases and J by 4 bases, 6 bases remained unmatched. Per germline, CDR1 SGDLS and CDR2 YYNGEE. The CDR3: CASSVVSGGPYGYTF. CDR3 coding DNA: TGTGCCAGCAGCGTAGTTTCAGGGGGGCCCTATGGCTACACCTTC. Together with reference TRBV9 and TRBJ1-2, the CDR3 gives the full variable domain: DSGVTQTPKHLITATGQRVTLRCSPRSGDLSVYWYQQSLDQGLQFLIQYYNGEERAKGNILERFSAQQFPDLHSELNLSSLELGDSALYFCASSVVSGGPYGYTFGSGTRLTVV.

This chain uses TRBV2 with TRBJ1-3; D remains unclear. There are 16 residues in the CDR3. The V and J ends lost 6 bases and 3 bases respectively, with 18 bases between them. Germline V lookup: CDR1 SNHLY, CDR2 FYNNEI. DNA of the CDR3: TGTGCCAGCAGGCTGTTGGAGACGACGGGTGGAAACACCATATATTTT. Its protein is CASRLLETTGGNTIYF.

The chain joins TRBV6-5 to TRBJ2-5; maybe TRBD1 (5 bases). V was shortened by 2 bases and J by 1 base, with 5 bases between the two germline ends. This CDR3 comprises 13 residues. Germline CDR1 and CDR2: MNHEY and SVGAGI. CDR3 residues: CASSYDSQETQYF. The CDR3 region has the DNA TGTGCCAGCAGTTACGACAGCCAAGAGACCCAGTACTTC.

The V and J genes are TRBV4-3 and TRBJ2-4, with D uncertain. CDR1 and CDR2 (germline): LGHNA, YSLEER. Deletions cut 1 base from V and 0 bases from J, with 16 bases between. The CDR3 totals 18 residues. The CDR3 protein is CASSQGPAAQLAKNIQYF. CDR3 sequence (DNA): TGCGCCAGCAGCCAAGGCCCGGCGGCGCAACTAGCCAAAAACATTCAGTACTTC.

The chain links TRBV28 to TRBJ1-3; TRBD1 might be the D (6 bases). Germline-derived CDR1 and CDR2 are MDHEN and SYDVKM. This CDR3 is 16 amino acids long. Between the trimmed V and J ends, which lost 2 bases and 4 bases, there was a span of 15 bases. The DNA for the CDR3 is TGTGCCAGCAGTTTAATCCAGGGGTTTAGCGGAAACACCATATATTTT. This gives the protein CASSLIQGFSGNTIYF. Full variable domain (rest looked up from reference TRBV28 and TRBJ1-3): DVKVTQSSRYLVKRTGEKVFLECVQDMDHENMFWYRQDPGLGLRLIYFSYDVKMKEKGDIPEGYSVSREKKERFSLILESASTNQTSMYLCASSLIQGFSGNTIYFGEGSWLTVV.

The V call is TRBV6-1, the J call TRBJ1-6; no reliable D call. The CDR3 covers 19 residues. Trimming removed 1 base from V and 0 bases from J, with 16 bases in between. CDR1 is MNHNS, CDR2 SASEGT, per germline. Here the CDR3 DNA reads TGTGCCAGCAGTGAAGGAACCCCGATATCGGGCTCCTATAATTCACCCCTCCACTTT. Its protein is CASSEGTPISGSYNSPLHF.

This clone was recorded once. The V gene is TRBV19, the J gene TRBJ1-2, with 10 nucleotides matching TRBD1. The ends lost 4 bases at V and 4 bases at J; junction bases unmatched: 18. Per the germline V gene, CDR1 is LNHDA and CDR2 is SQIVND (reference sequence). The CDR3 runs to 19 residues. This CDR3 reads CASSRGPSGTGAGLYGYTF. DNA for the CDR3: TGTGCCAGTAGTAGGGGCCCCTCCGGGACAGGGGCCGGCCTCTATGGCTACACCTTC.

V and J are TRBV6-4 and TRBJ2-6; D remains unclear. In germline, CDR1 is MRHNA, CDR2 SNTAGT. The CDR3 sequence is 16 residues long. V lost 0 bases to trimming and J lost 1 base, with 7 bases between them. The CDR3 DNA follows: TGTGCCAGCAGTGACTCTCCCCAGTCTGGGGCCAACGTCCTGACTTTC. Its protein product is CASSDSPQSGANVLTF.

The chain joins TRBV6-1 to TRBJ1-5; 9 bases map to TRBD1. V was clipped by 4 bases and J by 2 bases; unmatched bases: 9. Germline lookup yields CDR1 MNHNS and CDR2 SASEGT. The CDR3 totals 17 residues. CDR3 bases: TGTGCCAGCAGTGCCGTCGCCGGGACAGGGCGCAATCAGCCCCAGCATTTT. It is translated as CASSAVAGTGRNQPQHF.

This clone appeared a single time. The V and J genes are TRBV2 and TRBJ2-1, with 13 nucleotides matching TRBD2. J was trimmed by 2 bases and V by 5 bases; bases with no gene match: 3. This CDR3 region has 16 residues. Germline V gene data show CDR1 as SNHLY and CDR2 as FYNNEI. The CDR3: CASSTTSGGAYNEQFF. The CDR3 DNA reads TGTGCCAGCAGTACCACTAGCGGGGGGGCCTACAATGAGCAGTTCTTC.

This sequence joins TRBV6-1 and TRBJ1-5; possible D gene TRBD1, 6 bases. Germline CDR1 MNHNS, CDR2 SASEGT. The CDR3 consists of 13 residues. Trimming stripped 7 bases from V and 3 bases from J, with 10 bases between. CDR3 coding DNA: TGTGCCAGCAAGCAGGGGAACAATCAGCCCCAGCATTTT. As protein: CASKQGNNQPQHF.

The rearrangement uses TRBV4-3 and TRBJ2-5; weak D call: TRBD2 (6 bases). Germline V lookup: CDR1 LGHNA, CDR2 YSLEER. The CDR3 is made up of 20 amino acids. V lost 2 bases, J lost 3 bases, and 28 bases lay in between. The CDR3 protein is CASSQLAALALRPEEETQYF. The CDR3 region has the DNA TGCGCCAGCAGCCAATTAGCGGCACTAGCACTGCGCCCTGAGGAAGAGACCCAGTACTTC.

The chain combines TRBV7-9 with TRBJ1-2; 9 nucleotides align to TRBD1. The CDR3 covers 16 residues. V lost 4 bases and J lost 8; bases outside the gene matches: 14. CDR1 is SEHNR and CDR2 is FQNEAQ in the germline V gene (reference sequence). The CDR3 sequence is CASSSWTGEAPRGYTF. CDR3 bases: TGTGCCAGCAGCTCCTGGACAGGGGAGGCCCCTAGGGGCTACACCTTC.

The chain combines TRBV6-1 with TRBJ1-4; weak D call: TRBD1 (5 bases). V was clipped by 1 base and J by 3 bases, with 9 bases between them. The CDR3 spans 15 residues. Germline lookup yields CDR1 MNHNS and CDR2 SASEGT. CDR3 loop: CASSEGGMANEKLFF. As DNA, the CDR3 is TGTGCCAGCAGTGAAGGGGGCATGGCTAATGAAAAACTGTTTTTT.

The chain is built from TRBV5-6 and TRBJ1-4; TRBD1 matches 8 bases. CDR3 length: 17 residues. V was pared by 2 bases and J by 0 bases, with 6 bases of the junction left unmatched. Per germline, CDR1 SGHDT and CDR2 YYEEEE. The CDR3 here is CASSFPGTGATNEKLFF. The CDR3 bases are TGTGCCAGCAGCTTCCCTGGGACAGGTGCAACTAATGAAAAACTGTTTTTT.